This paragraph covers one TCR beta chain sequence. Its antigen remains unidentified. This record comes from a study of CD4 T cells in relation to SARS-CoV-2 and coronaviruses. Findings of the study overall: In approximately 71% of donors, memory CD4+ clonotypes crossrecognized SARS-CoV-2 and at least one common cold coronavirus spike. Memory recall responses, not primary responses primed in culture, are what the assay detects.

Using immunoSEQ multiplex PCR, the repertoire was profiled, and TCRdb retains in-frame clones only, with some absent. The repertoire holds some 42,000 clones, roughly 88% seen once, with 9.2% in the top ten. The length of the CDR3 is 20 residues. The ends lost 1 base at V and 0 bases at J; junction bases unmatched: 12. Germline CDR1 reads LGHNA; CDR2 reads YNFKEQ. Sequencing input: memory CD4+ T cells from PBMCs. The rearrangement joins TRBV4-2 to TRBJ1-4; 9 bases are shared with TRBD1. The sequence was obtained from an adult with COVID-19. The CDR3: CASSQGPQGATAATNEKLFF. DNA for the CDR3: TGTGCCAGCAGCCAAGGCCCACAGGGGGCCACAGCTGCAACTAATGAAAAACTGTTTTTT.